This paragraph covers one T cell receptor beta chain sequence. This clonotype appeared a single time. Its binding antigen is unknown. No quality values exist for individual bases; no much larger clone is one base distant. The source of the sample is a study of blood T cells in healthy people across ages (dated by TCRdb to between 2014 and 2017). As for the study more broadly: In model experiments, roughly one uniquely barcoded TCR beta cDNA molecule per two T cells was captured by template switching. The donors were divided into four age groups: young (average 16 years), middle-aged (about 40), aged (approximately 62) and long-lived (82). The study measured age-related changes in TCR beta repertoire diversity using deep sequencing normalized with unique cDNA molecular identifiers. To avoid experimental bias, donors of different ages were randomly spread across the sequencing lanes. The study analyzed two additional independent replicas of 1 million unique cDNA reads from the same blood draw for two donors, one aged 18 to 30 and one aged 80 or older. What the authors observed across the whole study: There was a strong correlation between observed TCR beta diversity and the percentage of naive T cells measured by flow cytometry. The CMV infection status of donors was not known, potentially confounding age-related changes in expanded clonotypes. Bulk unsorted PBMC profiling prevented conclusive comparison of naive and antigen-experienced compartments. As age increased, observed TCR beta diversity per million T cells dropped in a roughly linear way, and a significant reduction was already evident by age 40. Compared with the aged group, the long-lived group had more naive CD4+ T cells, fewer expanded clones and increased TCR diversity, a pattern suggesting age selection. Estimates of total diversity based on one million sequenced T cells were considered lower bounds and underestimates.

The library relied on 5' RACE. The reads were generated on an Illumina HiSeq 2500. A second PCR of roughly 7 to 11 cycles was performed with a sample-barcoded 5' primer and a J-beta primer mix. A template-switch 5' adaptor carrying 12 random nucleotides introduced a unique molecular identifier onto each TCR beta cDNA molecule. Each sample yielded at least 3 million CDR3-containing paired-end reads. First-strand cDNA synthesis was performed from all RNA using the Mint cDNA synthesis kit, with priming by a TRBC-specific oligonucleotide. All cDNA was treated with uracil-DNA glycosylase and then went through a first 18-cycle PCR with the universal primers M1SS and BC2_uni_R. The original pipeline was this. Each sample was normalized by randomly selecting 1 million high-quality reads, each carrying a distinct molecular identifier. Reads sharing molecular identifiers were discarded rather than binned into consensus sequences. MiTCR, with a Q25 quality threshold and the strictest error-elimination algorithm, was used for CDR3 identification, clonotype clustering and error correction. A nonparametric unseen species model with Euler transformation was used to estimate lower-bound total TCR beta diversity. Through fastp at Q25 and MiXCR, TCRdb rebuilt clones from the public reads, retaining in-frame beta chains. Identical CDR3 proteins give one entry, which carries the most common genes and DNA. The V and J calls come from TCRdb's annotation, not from the publication. This sample has roughly 2 million distinct CDR3 sequences in its table, and around 48% of those were observed once. The top ten clones comprise over 2% of the sample.

The donors were 40 or so Caucasian individuals from Russia, aged about 6 to 100 years, who were systemically healthy. Each donor gave about 9.8 milliliters of peripheral blood, drawn into EDTA-treated Vacutainer tubes. PBMCs were isolated by Ficoll-Paque density-gradient centrifugation, with at least 7 million obtained per sample. Trizol reagent was used to extract total RNA from PBMCs, with at least 5 micrograms per sample. The percentages of naive CD45RAhigh/CD27high T cells were determined by flow cytometry on a PBMC aliquot from every donor. The specimen was blood. The sequence derives from a woman in her forties in good health.

The CDR3 amino acid sequence is: CASSFREEASPLHF. The sequenced DNA is TGTGCCAGCAGTTTCCGGGAGGAGGCTTCACCCCTCCACTTT. This sequence uses TRBV28 and TRBJ1-6, with no confidently assigned D gene. The CDR3 spans 14 residues, from the cysteine through the phenylalanine. Solely the CDR3 DNA is kept, with 42 bases framed from the first base. CDR1 and CDR2 are read off the germline V gene as MDHEN and SYDVKM. V is reduced by 3 bases and J by 9 bases, leaving a spacing of 12 bases between them.